The 3 T cell receptor beta chains listed next were all sequenced from one sample in a study of T cells after yellow fever vaccination. TCRdb independently ran MiXCR on the 5' RACE reads; one entry per CDR3 protein. The top ten clones hold 2.5% to 4% of a sample with some 260,000 distinct CDR3 sequences, around 5.2% of them seen once. The material sequenced was CD4+ T cells sorted from PBMCs, taken on the day of the yellow fever booster vaccination. Source of these receptors: a man aged 18-30 years who received the YFV17D yellow fever vaccine.

V usage is TRBV7-2 and J usage is TRBJ2-3; 8 positions agree with TRBD2. This CDR3 contains 15 residues. Germline CDR1 and CDR2: SGHTA and FQGNSA. With V trimmed by 7 bases and J by 2 bases, 8 bases remained unmatched. This CDR3 reads CASNLAGGATDTQYF. The DNA for the CDR3 is TGTGCCAGCAACTTGGCCGGGGGGGCCACAGATACGCAGTATTTT.

With regard to this clonotype: A much larger clone lies a single base off, so this may be a read error. The rearrangement joins TRBV6-2 or TRBV6-3 to TRBJ2-7; TRBD2 aligns across 9 bases. Germline V CDR1 and CDR2: MNHEY, SVGEGT. This CDR3 spans 14 amino acids. The CDR3 protein is CACSYRASGVEQYV. Written as DNA, the CDR3 is TGTGCCTGCAGTTACCGGGCTAGCGGGGTCGAGCAGTACGTC.

The gene calls are TRBV27 and TRBJ2-7, with 8 bases identical to TRBD2. Germline assignment: CDR1 MNHEY and CDR2 SMNVEV (reference sequence). Trimming cost V 7 bases and J 6 bases; bases outside gene matches: 14. The CDR3 extends over 15 amino acids. The CDR3 loop reads CASISRGTGGPEQYV. The CDR3 coding sequence is TGTGCCAGCATCTCGCGGGGGACGGGAGGGCCCGAGCAGTACGTC.